This is a list of T cell receptor beta chains from one sample in a study of resident and recirculating memory T cells in vitiligo. Assay: immunoSEQ multiplex PCR; the TCRdb copy retains only in-frame clones and omits some. The sample yields around 70,000 clones, approximately 89% seen once. The sample comprised blood. Receptor source: a male donor with vitiligo. Both conserved end residues are part of each CDR3. The D gene is left open where the match is weak. Clone size appears in some rows only: once, few, many, or a class for an expanded clone.

>TRBD1|TRBJ1-2|TRBV6-6|-
TGTGCCAGCAGTCAAACAGGGGTCGATGGCTACACCTTC
CASSQTGVDGYTF
>-|TRBJ2-3|TRBV18|once
TGTGCCAGCTCACCTGTGGGTGCCCGACTGGTTTGGGGCACAGATACGCAGTATTTT
CASSPVGARLVWGTDTQYF
>-|TRBJ1-1|TRBV7-3|-
TGTGCCAGCAGCTTGCAGGAGAACACTGAAGCTTTCTTT
CASSLQENTEAFF
>-|TRBJ1-2|TRBV15|once
TGTGCCACCAGCAGTGCAGTGGACTATGGCTACACCTTC
CATSSAVDYGYTF
>TRBD1|TRBJ1-5|TRBV7-2|once
TGTGCCAGCAGCTTAAGGGGGCAGAGTGGTAGCAATCAGCCCCAGCATTTT
CASSLRGQSGSNQPQHF
>-|TRBJ2-7|TRBV5-5|-
TGTGCCAGCAGCCTGGGGTCGGGGTGGCACGAGCAGTACTTC
CASSLGSGWHEQYF
>-|TRBJ2-1|TRBV18|once
TGTGCCAGCTCACAGGGGGTGAGAGGGAATGAGCAGTTCTTC
CASSQGVRGNEQFF
>-|TRBJ1-3|TRBV5-1|-
TGCGCCAGCAGACCAACAGGGGGAAACACCATATATTTT
CASRPTGGNTIYF
>TRBD1|TRBJ1-5|TRBV28|-
TGTGCCAGCAGTTCTCCGACAGGGGGGCAACCCCAGCATTTT
CASSSPTGGQPQHF
>TRBD1|TRBJ1-2|TRBV9|-
TGTGCCAGCACCGCGCGGGCCGGGACAGGGGGCGAAGGCTACACCTTC
CASTARAGTGGEGYTF
>-|TRBJ2-7|TRBV6-6|-
TGTGCCAGTGGAGGAAACTCCTACGAGCAGTACTTC
CASGGNSYEQYF
>-|TRBJ2-3|TRBV19|-
TGTGCCAGTAGTACTGAGAGGGGAGGCACGCAGTATTTT
CASSTERGGTQYF
>-|TRBJ2-6|TRBV9|-
TGTGCCAGCACCCACGGGGACTTCAGCTCTGGGGCCAACGTCCTGACTTTC
CASTHGDFSSGANVLTF
>-|TRBJ1-1|TRBV6-5|few
TGTGCCAGCAGTTCGAACATGAACACTGAAGCTTTCTTT
CASSSNMNTEAFF
>TRBD1|TRBJ1-1|TRBV9|-
TGTGCCAGCAGCGTAGAGACAGGGGGCAATACTGAAGCTTTCTTT
CASSVETGGNTEAFF
>TRBD2|TRBJ2-5|TRBV4-1|-
TGCGCCAGCAGCCAAGGGGTAGCGGGGGGGCGTCAAGAGACCCAGTACTTC
CASSQGVAGGRQETQYF
>-|TRBJ2-1|TRBV28|-
TGTGCCAGCAGCGAACTGCAGGGGCTAACCTACAATGAGCAGTTCTTC
CASSELQGLTYNEQFF
>TRBD2|TRBJ2-5|TRBV27|-
TGTGCCAGCAGTTTGTCGGCGGGGGGGCTGGTGGAGACCCAGTACTTC
CASSLSAGGLVETQYF
>TRBD1|TRBJ1-1|TRBV2|-
TGTGCCAGCAGGACAGGGTGGGGAGGCACTGAAGCTTTCTTT
CASRTGWGGTEAFF
>-|TRBJ1-1|TRBV6-5|-
TGTGCCAGCAGTTACAGGGCCCTGGAGGGAGGGACTGAAGCTTTCTTT
CASSYRALEGGTEAFF
>-|TRBJ2-7|TRBV21-1|-
TGTGCCAGCAGCAAAGTGCAGGGTCTAGGGGCCAGGGTCGATTACGAGCAGTACTTC
CASSKVQGLGARVDYEQYF
>TRBD2|TRBJ2-5|TRBV7-2|-
TGTGCCAGCAGCCGAACTAGCGGGGAACAAGAGACCCAGTACTTC
CASSRTSGEQETQYF
>TRBD2|TRBJ2-3|TRBV5-1|-
TGCGCCAGCAGCTTGGATTTAGCGGGGGCTGATACGCAGTATTTT
CASSLDLAGADTQYF
>TRBD1|TRBJ2-6|TRBV2|-
TGTGCCAGCAGTTGGGACAGGCTCCTTACTGGGGCCAACGTCCTGACTTTC
CASSWDRLLTGANVLTF
>TRBD2|TRBJ2-2|TRBV19|-
TGTGCCAGTAGTATTCTCGGGGGGATCAACACCGGGGAGCTGTTTTTT
CASSILGGINTGELFF
>-|TRBJ2-5|TRBV2|-
TGTGCCAGCACAGTAGGCAGCCAGGTCAAAAACTTC
CASTVGSQVKNF
>-|TRBJ1-1|TRBV2|few
TGTGCCAGCAGCAGGGAAAGGAAAGCTTTCTTT
CASSRERKAFF
>-|TRBJ2-3|TRBV18|-
TGTGCCAGCTCACCTCGGAAAGGAGACACAGATACGCAGTATTTT
CASSPRKGDTDTQYF
>-|TRBJ1-1|TRBV7-2|-
TGTGCCAGCAGCTTCTCCGGTATTCAGGGGAACACTGAAGCTTTCTTT
CASSFSGIQGNTEAFF
>-|TRBJ1-2|TRBV19|-
TGTGCCAGTAGTGCCGGGGGAAACTATGGCTACACCTTC
CASSAGGNYGYTF
>-|TRBJ1-2|TRBV28|-
TGTGCCAGCAGTTCCGGCGGGCAGTTGGGCCCTAACTATGGCTACACCTTC
CASSSGGQLGPNYGYTF
>-|TRBJ2-7|TRBV7-9|-
TGTGCCAGCAGCTCATACAGGGTTACCTACGAGCAGTACTTC
CASSSYRVTYEQYF
>-|TRBJ2-5|TRBV4-1|-
TGCGCCAGCAGCCAAGAACACGCGAGGTGGGAGACCCAGTACTTC
CASSQEHARWETQYF
>TRBD1|TRBJ1-1|TRBV6-1|-
TGTGCCAGCAGTGAAGCGGGCCGAGACAGGGCGCCTGAAGCTTTCTTT
CASSEAGRDRAPEAFF
>-|TRBJ2-6|TRBV14|-
TGTGCCAGCAGCCCAGGGGAGGGGAGCTCTGGGGCCAACGTCCTGACTTTC
CASSPGEGSSGANVLTF
>TRBD1|TRBJ2-5|TRBV11-3|many
TGTGCCAGCAGCGATACAAAAGGAGGGACAGGGAAAGAGACCCAGTACTTC
CASSDTKGGTGKETQYF
>-|TRBJ2-5|TRBV7-7|-
TGTGCCAGCAGCCCCTTGGGGCGGGGAGAGACCCAGTACTTC
CASSPLGRGETQYF
>-|TRBJ2-3|TRBV18|-
TGTGCCAGCTCAAGAATGCAGGGGTCGGGCACAGATACGCAGTATTTT
CASSRMQGSGTDTQYF
>TRBD1|TRBJ2-2|TRBV28|-
TGTGCCAGCAACGGTGAGGGGGCTTACACCGGGGAGCTGTTTTTT
CASNGEGAYTGELFF
>-|TRBJ2-4|TRBV21-1|-
TGTGCCAGCAGCTTACAGGGGGCCTGGGCCAAAAACATTCAGTACTTC
CASSLQGAWAKNIQYF
>TRBD2|TRBJ2-5|TRBV28|-
TGTGCCAGCAGTCCCCTCGGGTCTAGCGGGGTAAGGGAGACCCAGTACTTC
CASSPLGSSGVRETQYF
>-|TRBJ1-4|TRBV30|-
TGTGCCTGGAGTGTACGCCAGGGAGGTGAAAAACTGTTTTTT
CAWSVRQGGEKLFF
>-|TRBJ1-1|TRBV9|-
TGTGCCAGCAGCCCCCGGCCGGACAGTAACACTGAAGCTTTCTTT
CASSPRPDSNTEAFF
>-|TRBJ2-7|TRBV6-5|-
TGTGCCAGCAGTTACTCGGAGGGGATCTACGAGCAGTACTTC
CASSYSEGIYEQYF
>-|TRBJ2-5|TRBV9|-
TGTGCCAGCAGCGATTTCAGGGATCAGAGAGAGACCCAGTACTTC
CASSDFRDQRETQYF
>-|TRBJ2-5|TRBV4-3|-
TGCGCCAGCAGCTTATCAGCGGTCCGAATCCAAGAGACCCAGTACTTC
CASSLSAVRIQETQYF
>-|TRBJ1-1|TRBV5-1|few
TGCGCCAGCAGCTCCGGGACATTGAACACTGAAGCTTTCTTT
CASSSGTLNTEAFF
>-|TRBJ2-7|TRBV5-6|-
TGTGCCAGCAGCTCTTACTACGAGCAGTACTTC
CASSSYYEQYF
>-|TRBJ2-3|TRBV4-3|-
TGCGCCAGCAGCCCAACAGGGTCTAGCACAGATACGCAGTATTTT
CASSPTGSSTDTQYF
>-|TRBJ1-2|TRBV5-4|-
TGTGCCAGCAGCTTGGTGCAGGGTGGCTACACCTTC
CASSLVQGGYTF
>TRBD2|TRBJ2-3|TRBV2|-
TGTGCCAGCACCGGACTAGCGGGGCATACGCAGTATTTT
CASTGLAGHTQYF
>TRBD1|TRBJ1-2|TRBV7-6|-
TGTGCCAGCAGCTTAGAAGGGGGCGCTAACTATGGCTACACCTTC
CASSLEGGANYGYTF
>TRBD1|TRBJ1-6|TRBV30|-
TGTGCCTGCCAGGGGGCTTATAATTCACCCCTCCACTTT
CACQGAYNSPLHF
>-|TRBJ2-7|TRBV7-8|-
TGTGCCAGCAGCTTAGCGCGCTTCCCAGGTTTCTACGAGCAGTACTTC
CASSLARFPGFYEQYF
>TRBD1|TRBJ2-4|TRBV19|-
TGTGCCAGTAGTCCCCGGGACAGGCAAAACATTCAGTACTTC
CASSPRDRQNIQYF
>-|TRBJ1-6|TRBV7-2|-
TGTGCCAGCAGCTTATCGACAAGAGGGTCCTATAATTCACCCCTCCACTTT
CASSLSTRGSYNSPLHF
>-|TRBJ2-3|TRBV9|-
TGTGCCAGCAGCGTGTTATCCGAGGGTAGCCGCACAGATACGCAGTATTTT
CASSVLSEGSRTDTQYF
>TRBD1|TRBJ1-4|TRBV5-4|-
TGTGCCAGCAGTAGAAGGACAGGGGGCGACGAAAAACTGTTTTTT
CASSRRTGGDEKLFF
>TRBD1|TRBJ1-2|TRBV9|-
TGTGCCAGCAGCGTAACCCCGGACAGGTTCTATGGCTACACCTTC
CASSVTPDRFYGYTF
>-|TRBJ1-3|TRBV29-1|-
TGCAGCGCAGGGGTAACTGGAAACACCATATATTTT
CSAGVTGNTIYF